The 5 T cell receptor beta chains given below trace back to one sample, sequenced in a study of blood T cell repertoires in COVID-19. TCRdb keeps only in-frame clones here, not all; method: immunoSEQ multiplex PCR. The repertoire holds 250,000 to 350,000 clones, around 84% seen once, with about 9.4% in the top ten. The sample taken for sequencing was PBMCs or T cells enriched from blood (not recorded which). Receptors originate from a woman aged 18-29 years who had recovered from COVID-19.

This clone was seen a single time. V and J are TRBV7-3 and TRBJ1-2, with a weak D call TRBD1 (6 bases). This CDR3 spans 14 amino acids. With 0 bases removed from V and 8 bases from J, the gap between germline ends came to 13 bases. Germline lookup yields CDR1 SGHTA and CDR2 FQGTGA. CDR3 sequence: CASSLTLQGEGYTF. Written as DNA, the CDR3 is TGTGCCAGCAGCTTAACCCTACAGGGCGAAGGCTACACCTTC.

The chain carries TRBV9 and TRBJ2-1; the match to TRBD2 covers 7 bases. This CDR3 spans 15 amino acids. The J segment lost 2 bases and the V segment lost 4 bases, leaving 6 bases of the junction unmatched. Germline V gives CDR1 SGDLS, CDR2 YYNGEE. The CDR3 DNA reads as TGTGCCAGCAGCCTCGCGGGACTACCCTACAATGAGCAGTTCTTC. It is translated as CASSLAGLPYNEQFF.

The chain recombines TRBV27 with TRBJ2-1; tentative D call: TRBD2 (5 bases). Germline V gene sequence: CDR1 MNHEY, CDR2 SMNVEV (reference sequence). The CDR3 loop spans 17 amino acids. V was cut by 3 bases and J by 10 bases, with 25 bases left in between. The CDR3 DNA is TGTGCCAGCAGTTTGATTAGAGGGTTTGGTCTCGGCAACGAGCAGTTCTTC. Residues: CASSLIRGFGLGNEQFF.

V gene TRBV7-3 combines with J gene TRBJ1-1; 9 bases match TRBD1. CDR1 and CDR2 from the germline V gene are SGHTA and FQGTGA. The CDR3 has 15 amino acids. Losses at the gene ends were 5 bases for V and 4 bases for J; bases not matched to a gene: 8. CDR3 in amino acids: CASSASRTGVTEAFF. CDR3 sequence (DNA): TGTGCCAGCAGCGCGTCAAGGACAGGGGTCACTGAAGCTTTCTTT.

A few counts support this clone. The chain recombines TRBV13 with TRBJ1-5; D is ambiguous. This CDR3 is 17 amino acids long. Germline assignment: CDR1 PRHDT and CDR2 FYEKMQ (reference sequence). Trimming removed 2 bases from V and 4 bases from J, with 18 bases in between. For the CDR3, the DNA is TGTGCCAGCAGCTTAAAGAGGGCCGAATCGATTAATCAGCCCCAGCATTTT. It translates to CASSLKRAESINQPQHF.